The 22 T cell receptor beta chains below were found in one sample sequenced in a study of blood T cell repertoires in COVID-19. Here immunoSEQ multiplex PCR was the method, and the copy in TCRdb shows in-frame clones only, minus some. The sample includes about 110,000 clones, under 85% of them seen just once. The sample consisted of peripheral blood. All receptors come from a woman aged 65 to 85 with acute or convalescent COVID-19.

This clone occurred a few times. The rearrangement links TRBV10-2 to TRBJ1-3; maybe TRBD1 (6 bases). V was cut by 2 bases and J by 3 bases, with 8 bases left in between. Germline-derived CDR1 and CDR2 are WSHSY and SAAADI. This CDR3 has 14 residues. As DNA, the CDR3 is TGCGCCAGCAGTGAGACAGGGAATGGAAACACCATATATTTT. Amino acids: CASSETGNGNTIYF.

This rearrangement joins TRBV27 to TRBJ2-7, with D possibly being TRBD1 (6 bases). From germline, CDR1 is MNHEY and CDR2 SMNVEV (reference sequence). CDR3 length: 13 residues. V was clipped by 5 bases and J by 2 bases, with 10 bases between them. The CDR3 loop is CASSMDRAYEQYF. CDR3 nucleotide sequence: TGTGCCAGCAGTATGGACAGAGCCTACGAGCAGTACTTC.

This clone was detected a few times. The chain employs TRBV20-1 and TRBJ2-7, with 10 bases that match TRBD2. The CDR3 runs to 14 residues. Germline V gene sequence: CDR1 DFQATT, CDR2 SNEGSKA (reference sequence). The ends lost 5 bases at V and 4 bases at J; junction bases unmatched: 8. In DNA form, the CDR3 reads TGCAGTGCTCGTGCGACTAGCGGGTTATACGAGCAGTACTTC. Translation gives CSARATSGLYEQYF.

The chain has TRBV6-5 and TRBJ1-1; 7 bases line up with TRBD1. CDR1 and CDR2 from the germline V gene are MNHEY and SVGAGI. The length of the CDR3 is 14 residues. Trimming cost V 3 bases and J 1 base; bases outside gene matches: 2. CDR3 nucleotides: TGTGCCAGCAGTTATCGACAGGGGAACACTGAAGCTTTCTTT. Translation: CASSYRQGNTEAFF.

This clone was picked up one time. The rearrangement joins TRBV18 to TRBJ2-1; D is possibly TRBD1 (5 bases). CDR1 and CDR2 (germline): KGHSH, LQKENI. The CDR3 loop spans 14 amino acids. V lost 2 bases and J lost 7, with 12 bases in between. The CDR3 region has the DNA TGTGCCAGCTCACCAGTCCAGGGCAGGAATGAGCAGTTCTTC. Protein: CASSPVQGRNEQFF. The full variable domain, completed using reference TRBV18 and TRBJ2-1, is NAGVMQNPRHLVRRRGQEARLRCSPMKGHSHVYWYRQLPEEGLKFMVYLQKENIIDESGMPKERFSAEFPKEGPSILRIQQVVRGDSAAYFCASSPVQGRNEQFFGPGTRLTVL.

The chain is built from TRBV7-8 and TRBJ2-3; 9 positions match TRBD1. Germline CDR1 and CDR2: SGHVS and FQNEAQ. The CDR3 spans 16 residues. V was pared by 3 bases and J by 1 base, with 5 bases of the junction left unmatched. CDR3 amino acids: CASSLGQGPGTDTQYF. For the CDR3, the DNA is TGTGCCAGCAGCTTGGGACAGGGACCCGGCACAGATACGCAGTATTTT.

The rearrangement links TRBV20-1 to TRBJ1-2; D may be TRBD1 (6 bases). This CDR3 comprises 14 residues. In germline, CDR1 is DFQATT, CDR2 SNEGSKA (reference sequence). Trimming left V 3 bases short and J 0 bases short, with 11 bases between. This CDR3 is CSASLQGANYGYTF. The CDR3, as DNA: TGCAGTGCTAGTCTACAGGGCGCTAACTATGGCTACACCTTC.

This sequence joins TRBV28 and TRBJ1-6; 7 bases agree with TRBD1. This CDR3 region has 18 residues. The germline CDR1 and CDR2 sequences are MDHEN and SYDVKM. The J segment lost 7 bases and the V segment lost 3 bases, leaving 15 bases of the junction unmatched. In DNA, the CDR3 is TGTGCCAGCAGTTTCGGTGTTTTGGGGGGCAGGGGGAATTCACCCCTCCACTTT. The encoded protein is CASSFGVLGGRGNSPLHF.

In this sample, this clone turned up once. The CDR3 here is CASSDRSGTGGNTIYF. As DNA, the CDR3 is TGTGCCAGCAGCGACCGCTCCGGGACAGGTGGAAACACCATATATTTT. The chain couples TRBV3-1 (or the pseudogene TRBV3-2) to TRBJ1-3; 8 bases are shared with TRBD1. Germline lookup yields CDR1 LGHDT and CDR2 YNNKEL (reference sequence). The CDR3 extends over 16 amino acids. The V segment lost 5 bases and the J segment 3 bases; nucleotides outside the gene matches: 9.

The rearrangement links TRBV7-9 to TRBJ2-7; tentatively, D is TRBD2 (6 bases). The CDR3 consists of 15 residues. Trimming took off 4 bases at V and 4 bases at J, with 17 bases between the two ends. The V gene's germline CDR1 is SEHNR and CDR2 FQNEAQ (reference sequence). In nucleotides, the CDR3 is TGTGCCAGCAGCTGGAGGACCGGGACTGCATACGAGCAGTACTTC. Its protein product is CASSWRTGTAYEQYF.

The chain is built from TRBV7-2 and TRBJ2-7; the match to TRBD1 covers 9 bases. The ends lost 5 bases at V and 5 bases at J; junction bases unmatched: 7. The CDR3 runs 14 residues. Germline V gene data show CDR1 as SGHTA and CDR2 as FQGNSA. Here the CDR3 reads CASSVSRDRDEQYF. CDR3 nucleotides: TGTGCCAGCAGCGTAAGTAGGGACAGGGACGAGCAGTACTTC. The whole variable domain, remainder taken from reference TRBV7-2 and TRBJ2-7, is GAGVSQSPSNKVTEKGKDVELRCDPISGHTALYWYRQSLGQGLEFLIYFQGNSAPDKSGLPSDRFSAERTGGSVSTLTIQRTQQEDSAVYLCASSVSRDRDEQYFGPGTRLTVT.

The chain carries TRBV27 and TRBJ2-3, with D unclear. This CDR3 region has 11 residues. The germline V gene encodes CDR1 MNHEY and CDR2 SMNVEV (reference sequence). Trimming took off 9 bases at V and 5 bases at J, with 9 bases between the two ends. The CDR3 is CASGERDTQYF. In DNA, the CDR3 is TGTGCCAGTGGAGAAAGAGATACGCAGTATTTT.

A few counts support this clone. This chain connects TRBV18 to TRBJ1-2; D ambiguous. Trimming shortened V by 2 bases and J by 8 bases, and 12 bases separated the two germline ends. This CDR3 comprises 13 residues. Germline loops: CDR1 KGHSH, CDR2 LQKENI. CDR3 region: CASSPERTRGYTF. CDR3 nucleotide sequence: TGTGCCAGCTCACCAGAACGGACTAGGGGCTACACCTTC. Drawing the rest from reference TRBV18 and TRBJ1-2, the complete variable domain is NAGVMQNPRHLVRRRGQEARLRCSPMKGHSHVYWYRQLPEEGLKFMVYLQKENIIDESGMPKERFSAEFPKEGPSILRIQQVVRGDSAAYFCASSPERTRGYTFGSGTRLTVV.

This sequence joins TRBV1 and TRBJ1-2. TRBV1 is listed as a pseudogene. The CDR3 spans 14 residues. For the CDR3, the DNA is TGCACCAGCAGCCAAGACCCGGGGGGAAAAGGCTACACCTTC. Translated, it gives CTSSQDPGGKGYTF.

The V call is TRBV3-1 (or the pseudogene TRBV3-2), the J call TRBJ1-5; D may be TRBD1 (6 bases). The CDR3 is 14 residues long. The germline gives CDR1 LGHDT, CDR2 YNNKEL (reference sequence). V was shortened by 5 bases and J by 2 bases, with 10 bases between the two germline ends. The CDR3 DNA sequence: TGTGCCAGCAGCAGGGGGGGCGGCAATCAGCCCCAGCATTTT. Translated, it gives CASSRGGGNQPQHF.

This clone was counted a single time. J is TRBJ2-5 and V is TRBV7-2; D might be TRBD1 (5 bases). Per germline, CDR1 SGHTA and CDR2 FQGNSA. The ends were cut back, 3 bases at V and 2 bases at J, with 10 bases in the middle. This CDR3 contains 14 residues. In DNA form, the CDR3 reads TGTGCCAGCAGCTTTCGACAGATTCAAGAGACCCAGTACTTC. It encodes CASSFRQIQETQYF.

This clone was seen a single time. The rearrangement uses TRBV2 and TRBJ2-5; no definite D call. Trimming stripped 9 bases from V and 3 bases from J, with 11 bases between. Germline V gene sequence: CDR1 SNHLY, CDR2 FYNNEI. CDR3 length: 12 amino acids. The CDR3 DNA reads TGTGCCAGGAGACAACGGAAAGAGACCCAGTACTTC. It encodes CARRQRKETQYF.

This chain joins TRBV7-3 and TRBJ2-2; TRBD2 matches 7 bases. Per germline, CDR1 SGHTA and CDR2 FQGTGA. The CDR3 extends over 15 amino acids. With V trimmed by 1 base and J by 6 bases, 5 bases remained unmatched. As DNA, the CDR3 is TGTGCCAGCAGCTTAAACTCGGGAGGATCCGGGGAGCTGTTTTTT. Protein: CASSLNSGGSGELFF.

The chain employs TRBV5-4 and TRBJ2-5; 15 nucleotides match TRBD2. The ends lost 4 bases at V and 3 bases at J; junction bases unmatched: 4. From germline, CDR1 is SGHNT and CDR2 YYREEE (reference sequence). The CDR3 is 16 residues long. The CDR3, as DNA: TGTGCCAGCAGCGCGGGACTAGCGGGGGGCGAAGAGACCCAGTACTTC. This translates into CASSAGLAGGEETQYF.

This clone appeared a few times. DNA for the CDR3: TGTGCCAGTAGTATACAGGGTGTGGACATTCAGTACTTC. Amino acids: CASSIQGVDIQYF. This sequence joins TRBV19 and TRBJ2-4; TRBD1 might be the D (5 bases). CDR1 and CDR2 from the germline V gene are LNHDA and SQIVND (reference sequence). The CDR3 totals 13 residues. V was cut by 2 bases and J by 8 bases, with 10 bases left in between. Supplemented by reference TRBV19 and TRBJ2-4, the full variable domain reads DGGITQSPKYLFRKEGQNVTLSCEQNLNHDAMYWYRQDPGQGLRLIYYSQIVNDFQKGDIAEGYSVSREKKESFPLTVTSAQKNPTAFYLCASSIQGVDIQYFGAGTRLSVL.

The chain carries TRBV18 and TRBJ2-5; tentative D call: TRBD2 (6 bases). V was clipped by 2 bases and J by 5 bases, with 15 bases between them. CDR1 is KGHSH and CDR2 is LQKENI in the germline V gene. The CDR3 has 15 amino acids. Here the CDR3 DNA reads TGTGCCAGCTCACCAGGGTCCGGGGGAGCTGAGACCCAGTACTTC. Translated, it gives CASSPGSGGAETQYF.

The chain combines TRBV18 with TRBJ2-7; 11 positions match TRBD2. V was clipped by 3 bases and J by 2 bases; unmatched bases: 6. CDR3 length: 16 amino acids. The germline V gene encodes CDR1 KGHSH and CDR2 LQKENI. CDR3 loop: CASSPRTSGLTYEQYF. CDR3 nucleotide sequence: TGTGCCAGCTCACCGCGGACTAGCGGGTTAACCTACGAGCAGTACTTC.